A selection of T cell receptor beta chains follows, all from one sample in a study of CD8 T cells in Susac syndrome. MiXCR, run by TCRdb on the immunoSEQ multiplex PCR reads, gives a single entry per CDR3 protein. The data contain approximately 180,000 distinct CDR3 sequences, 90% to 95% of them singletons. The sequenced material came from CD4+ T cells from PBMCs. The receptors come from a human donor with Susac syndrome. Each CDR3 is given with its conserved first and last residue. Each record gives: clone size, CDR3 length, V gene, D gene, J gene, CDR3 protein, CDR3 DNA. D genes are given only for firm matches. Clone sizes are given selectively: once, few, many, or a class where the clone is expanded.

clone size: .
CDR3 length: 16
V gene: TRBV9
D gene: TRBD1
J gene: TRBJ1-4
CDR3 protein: CASSVATGATNEKLFF
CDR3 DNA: TGTGCCAGCAGCGTAGCTACAGGGGCAACTAATGAAAAACTGTTTTTT

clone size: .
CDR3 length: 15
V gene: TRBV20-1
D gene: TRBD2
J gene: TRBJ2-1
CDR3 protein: CSASDPGLPYNEQFF
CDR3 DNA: TGCAGTGCTAGTGATCCGGGACTACCTTACAATGAGCAGTTCTTC

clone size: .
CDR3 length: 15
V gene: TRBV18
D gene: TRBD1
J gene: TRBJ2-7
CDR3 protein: CASSPPQGAFNEQYF
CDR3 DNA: TGTGCCAGCTCACCACCGCAGGGGGCATTCAACGAGCAGTACTTC

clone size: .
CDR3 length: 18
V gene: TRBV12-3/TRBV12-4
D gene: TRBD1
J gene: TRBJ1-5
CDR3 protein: CASTFRDSYRFSNQPQHF
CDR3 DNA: TGTGCCAGCACTTTCCGGGACAGCTACCGGTTTAGCAATCAGCCCCAGCATTTT

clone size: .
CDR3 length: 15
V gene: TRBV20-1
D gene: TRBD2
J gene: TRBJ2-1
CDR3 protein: CSARNTQRGYNEQFF
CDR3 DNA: TGCAGTGCCCGCAATACCCAGCGGGGGTACAATGAGCAGTTCTTC

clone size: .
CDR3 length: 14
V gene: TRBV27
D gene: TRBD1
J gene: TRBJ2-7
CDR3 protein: CASQTPGQGYEQYF
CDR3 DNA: TGTGCCAGCCAAACACCGGGACAGGGGTACGAGCAGTACTTC

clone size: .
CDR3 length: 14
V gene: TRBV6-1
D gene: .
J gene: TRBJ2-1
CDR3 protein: CASSQLDSYNEQFF
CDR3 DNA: TGTGCCAGCAGTCAACTGGACAGTTACAATGAGCAGTTCTTC

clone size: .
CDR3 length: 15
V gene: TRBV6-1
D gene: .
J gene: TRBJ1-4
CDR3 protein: CASSEEWDTNEKLFF
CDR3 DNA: TGTGCCAGCAGTGAAGAATGGGACACGAATGAAAAACTGTTTTTT

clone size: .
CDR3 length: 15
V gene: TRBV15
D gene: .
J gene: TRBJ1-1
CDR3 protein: CATSSQSQGNTEAFF
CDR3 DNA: TGTGCCACCAGCAGTCAATCACAGGGGAACACTGAAGCTTTCTTT

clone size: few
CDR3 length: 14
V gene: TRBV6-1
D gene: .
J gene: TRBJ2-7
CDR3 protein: CASRSSGLIYEQYF
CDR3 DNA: TGTGCCAGCAGATCATCGGGACTTATCTACGAGCAGTACTTC

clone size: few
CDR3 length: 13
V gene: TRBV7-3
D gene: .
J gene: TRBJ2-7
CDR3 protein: CASSLKGSYEQYF
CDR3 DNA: TGTGCCAGCAGCTTAAAGGGTTCCTACGAGCAGTACTTC

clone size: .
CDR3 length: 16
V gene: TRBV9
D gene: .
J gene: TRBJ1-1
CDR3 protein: CASSVEASLMNTEAFF
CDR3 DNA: TGTGCCAGCAGCGTAGAGGCGAGCCTCATGAACACTGAAGCTTTCTTT

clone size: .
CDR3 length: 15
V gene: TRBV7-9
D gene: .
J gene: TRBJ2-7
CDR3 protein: CASSPQSRPDLEQYF
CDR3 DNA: TGTGCCAGCAGCCCACAATCAAGGCCTGACCTCGAGCAGTACTTC

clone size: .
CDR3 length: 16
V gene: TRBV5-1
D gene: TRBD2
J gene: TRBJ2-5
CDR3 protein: CASSLLTSGRQETQYF
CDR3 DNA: TGCGCCAGCAGCTTGCTGACTAGCGGTCGCCAAGAGACCCAGTACTTC

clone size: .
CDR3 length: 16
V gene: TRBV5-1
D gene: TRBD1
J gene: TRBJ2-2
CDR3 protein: CASVTGGAGLTGELFF
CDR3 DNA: TGCGCCAGCGTAACAGGGGGCGCAGGATTGACCGGGGAGCTGTTTTTT

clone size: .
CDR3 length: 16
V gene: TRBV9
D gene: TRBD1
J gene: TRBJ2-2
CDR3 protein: CASSARTGVISGELFF
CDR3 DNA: TGTGCCAGCAGCGCTAGGACAGGGGTGATCTCCGGGGAGCTGTTTTTT

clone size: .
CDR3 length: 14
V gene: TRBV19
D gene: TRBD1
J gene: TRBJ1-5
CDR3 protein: CASSIAGGRQPQHF
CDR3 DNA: TGTGCCAGTAGTATAGCAGGGGGCAGGCAGCCCCAGCATTTT

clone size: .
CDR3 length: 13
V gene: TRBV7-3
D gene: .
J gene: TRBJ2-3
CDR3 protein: CASSYRRSDTQYF
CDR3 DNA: TGTGCCAGCAGCTATAGGAGGTCAGATACGCAGTATTTT

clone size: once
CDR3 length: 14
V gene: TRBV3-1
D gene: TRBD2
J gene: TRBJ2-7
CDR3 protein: CASSPRLAGGEQYF
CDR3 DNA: TGTGCCAGCAGCCCACGACTAGCGGGGGGTGAGCAGTACTTC

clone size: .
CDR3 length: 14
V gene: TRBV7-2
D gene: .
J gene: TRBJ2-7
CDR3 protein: CASSLESRAGEQYF
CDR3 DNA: TGTGCCAGCAGCTTAGAGAGCCGGGCGGGCGAGCAGTACTTC

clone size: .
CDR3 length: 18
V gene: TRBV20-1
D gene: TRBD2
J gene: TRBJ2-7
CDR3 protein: CSARDQRGGLWTNYEQYF
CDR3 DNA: TGCAGTGCTAGAGATCAGCGGGGCGGATTGTGGACTAACTACGAGCAGTACTTC